A selection of T cell receptor beta chains follows, all from one sample in a study of blood T cell repertoires in COVID-19. Data came from immunoSEQ multiplex PCR; TCRdb stores just in-frame clones and leaves some out. The data contain tens of thousands of clones, about 80% of them singletons. Sequencing was done on a sample of peripheral blood. The source of these receptors is a woman older than 75 with acute or convalescent COVID-19. Each CDR3 is given with its conserved first and last residue. Fields, in order: clone size, J gene, D gene, V gene, CDR3 protein, CDR3 DNA. D genes are given only for firm matches. Expanded clones are given a class, and other clones once, few, many or no size at all.

>.|TRBJ2-1|.|TRBV6-6
CASTLQGITYNEQFF
TGTGCCAGCACCTTACAGGGAATAACCTACAATGAGCAGTTCTTC
>.|TRBJ2-2|.|TRBV10-3
CAISDSGGNPGELFF
TGTGCCATCAGTGACTCAGGGGGGAATCCCGGGGAGCTGTTTTTT
>.|TRBJ2-3|.|TRBV9
CASSVGYVSDKTTDTQYF
TGTGCCAGCAGCGTAGGTTACGTCTCCGACAAGACCACAGATACGCAGTATTTT
>.|TRBJ1-1|.|TRBV4-1
CASSYDRTEAFF
TGCGCCAGCAGCTACGACAGAACTGAAGCTTTCTTT
>.|TRBJ2-7|TRBD1|TRBV5-4
CASSPRQGRPYEQYF
TGTGCCAGCAGCCCACGACAGGGTAGACCCTACGAGCAGTACTTC
>.|TRBJ2-1|TRBD2|TRBV23-1
CASSQEAGLRGTSRFF
TGCGCCAGCAGTCAAGAGGCGGGACTTCGGGGGACTAGTCGGTTCTTC
>.|TRBJ2-7|.|TRBV11-2
CASSLDLATAYEQYF
TGTGCCAGCAGCTTAGATCTGGCGACAGCCTACGAGCAGTACTTC
>.|TRBJ1-1|TRBD1|TRBV18
CASSPGQRFAEAFF
TGTGCCAGCTCACCGGGACAGAGGTTCGCTGAAGCTTTCTTT
>.|TRBJ1-2|TRBD1|TRBV5-1
CASSDRTGFGYTF
TGCGCCAGCAGCGATCGGACAGGGTTTGGCTACACCTTC
>once|TRBJ1-2|.|TRBV18
CASSPRALRDYGYTF
TGTGCCAGCTCACCAAGGGCCTTGCGGGACTATGGCTACACCTTC